Reported below is one TCR beta chain. Measured with immunoSEQ multiplex PCR; TCRdb has only the in-frame clones, and not every one. The profile shows some 110,000 clones, just under 80% of them singletons. The CDR3 runs 16 residues. Germline loops: CDR1 MDHEN, CDR2 SYDVKM. Between the trimmed V and J ends, which lost 4 bases and 0 bases, there was a span of 16 bases. This specimen comes from a study of radiotherapy plus CTLA-4 blockade in lung cancer. Background on the study: For 18% of patients, objective responses occurred, and approximately 33% had disease control.

This clonotype was obtained from a human donor with non-small cell lung cancer who had a partial response to radiotherapy plus ipilimumab. The chain couples TRBV28 to TRBJ2-7, with D perhaps matching TRBD1 (6 bases). The specimen was peripheral blood, collected from a patient treated with radiotherapy plus ipilimumab. CDR3 DNA: TGTGCCAGCAGTTCGTTAAGGGGGTTGTTCTCCTACGAGCAGTACGTC. This sequence encodes CASSSLRGLFSYEQYV.